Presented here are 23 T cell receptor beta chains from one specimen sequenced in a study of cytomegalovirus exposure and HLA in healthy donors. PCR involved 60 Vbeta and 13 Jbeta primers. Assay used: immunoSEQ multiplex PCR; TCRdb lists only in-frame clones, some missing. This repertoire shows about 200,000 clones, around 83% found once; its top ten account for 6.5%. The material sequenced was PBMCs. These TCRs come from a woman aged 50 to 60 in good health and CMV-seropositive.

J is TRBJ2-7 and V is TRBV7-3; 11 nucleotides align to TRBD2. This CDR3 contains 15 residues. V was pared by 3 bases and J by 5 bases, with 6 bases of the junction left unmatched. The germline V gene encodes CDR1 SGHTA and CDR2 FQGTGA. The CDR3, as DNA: TGTGCCAGCAGCTTGGTACTAGCGGGAGTGAACGAGCAGTACTTC. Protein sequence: CASSLVLAGVNEQYF.

CDR3 amino acids: CASSLAGNGKNQPQHF. CDR3 DNA: TGTGCCAGCAGCTTGGCCGGGAACGGAAAGAATCAGCCCCAGCATTTT. V and J are TRBV5-8 and TRBJ1-5, with D uncertain. CDR3 length: 16 amino acids. Germline V gene lookup returns CDR1 SGHTS and CDR2 YDEGEE. The ends were cut back, 0 bases at V and 4 bases at J, with 14 bases in the middle.

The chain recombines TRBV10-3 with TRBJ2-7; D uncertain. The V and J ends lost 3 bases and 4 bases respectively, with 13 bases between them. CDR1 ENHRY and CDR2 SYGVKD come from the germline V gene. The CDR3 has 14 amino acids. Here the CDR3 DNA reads TGTGCCATCAGTGAACCGACCAGGCTATACGAGCAGTACTTC. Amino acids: CAISEPTRLYEQYF.

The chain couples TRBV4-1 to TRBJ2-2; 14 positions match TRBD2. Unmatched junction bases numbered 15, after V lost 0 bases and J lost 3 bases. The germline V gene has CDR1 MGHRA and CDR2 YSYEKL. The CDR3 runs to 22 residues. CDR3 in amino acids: CASSQETSGRGWVGEYTGELFF. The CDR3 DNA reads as TGCGCCAGCAGCCAAGAGACTAGCGGGAGGGGGTGGGTAGGGGAATACACCGGGGAGCTGTTTTTT.

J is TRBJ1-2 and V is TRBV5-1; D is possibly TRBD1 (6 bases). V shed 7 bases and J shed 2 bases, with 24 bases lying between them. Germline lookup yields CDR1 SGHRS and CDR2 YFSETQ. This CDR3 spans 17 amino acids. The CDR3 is CASGPTTGQRQNYGYTF. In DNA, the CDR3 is TGCGCCAGCGGCCCCACCACCGGACAGCGCCAAAACTATGGCTACACCTTC.

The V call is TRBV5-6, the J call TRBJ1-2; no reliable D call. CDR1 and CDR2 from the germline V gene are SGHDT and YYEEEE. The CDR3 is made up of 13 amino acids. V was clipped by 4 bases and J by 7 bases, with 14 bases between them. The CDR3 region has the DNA TGTGCCAGCAGCCCCCGTCGGGAAGGTGGCTACACCTTC. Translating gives CASSPRREGGYTF.

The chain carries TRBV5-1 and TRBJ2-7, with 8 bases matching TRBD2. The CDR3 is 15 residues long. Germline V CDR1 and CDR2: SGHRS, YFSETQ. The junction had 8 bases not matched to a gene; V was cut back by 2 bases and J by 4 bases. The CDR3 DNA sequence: TGCGCCAGCAGCTTCCTAGCGGGTCTTGTGTACGAGCAGTACTTC. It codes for CASSFLAGLVYEQYF. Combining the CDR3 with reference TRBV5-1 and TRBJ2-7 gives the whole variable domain KAGVTQTPRYLIKTRGQQVTLSCSPISGHRSVSWYQQTPGQGLQFLFEYFSETQRNKGNFPGRFSGRQFSNSRSEMNVSTLELGDSALYLCASSFLAGLVYEQYFGPGTRLTVT.

The DNA for the CDR3 is TGTGCCAACACAGGGGGCATCGATGGCTACACCTTC. This sequence encodes CANTGGIDGYTF. This rearrangement joins TRBV2 to TRBJ1-2, with 9 nucleotides matching TRBD1. V gave up 10 bases and J gave up 6 bases; unmatched junction bases: 6. Germline V lookup: CDR1 SNHLY, CDR2 FYNNEI. This CDR3 has 12 residues.

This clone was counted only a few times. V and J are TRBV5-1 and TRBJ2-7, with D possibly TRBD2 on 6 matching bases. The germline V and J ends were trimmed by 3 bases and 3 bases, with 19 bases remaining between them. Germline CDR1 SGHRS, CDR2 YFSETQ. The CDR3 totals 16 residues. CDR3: CASSSIPRDSGYEQYF. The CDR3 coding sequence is TGCGCCAGCAGCTCCATCCCCCGGGACTCTGGCTACGAGCAGTACTTC.

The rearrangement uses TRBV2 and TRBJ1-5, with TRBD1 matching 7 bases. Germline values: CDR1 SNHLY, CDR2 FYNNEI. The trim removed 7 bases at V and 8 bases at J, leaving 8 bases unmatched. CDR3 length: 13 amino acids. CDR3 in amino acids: CASKRDSPEPQHF. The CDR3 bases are TGTGCCAGCAAGAGGGACAGCCCCGAGCCCCAGCATTTT. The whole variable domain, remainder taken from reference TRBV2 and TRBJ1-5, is EPEVTQTPSHQVTQMGQEVILRCVPISNHLYFYWYRQILGQKVEFLVSFYNNEISEKSEIFDDQFSVERPDGSNFTLKIRSTKLEDSAMYFCASKRDSPEPQHFGDGTRLSIL.

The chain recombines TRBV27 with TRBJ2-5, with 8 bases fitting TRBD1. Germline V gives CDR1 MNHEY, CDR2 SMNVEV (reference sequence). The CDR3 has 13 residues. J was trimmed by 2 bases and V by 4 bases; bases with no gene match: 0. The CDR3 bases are TGTGCCAGCAGTTGGGACAGGCAAGAGACCCAGTACTTC. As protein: CASSWDRQETQYF.

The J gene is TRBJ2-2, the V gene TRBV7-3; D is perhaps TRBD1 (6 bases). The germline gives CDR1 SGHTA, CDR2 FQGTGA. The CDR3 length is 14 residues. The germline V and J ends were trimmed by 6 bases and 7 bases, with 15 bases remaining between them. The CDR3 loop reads CASSLNRVGGELFF. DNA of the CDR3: TGTGCCAGCAGTCTGAACAGGGTTGGCGGGGAGCTGTTTTTT.

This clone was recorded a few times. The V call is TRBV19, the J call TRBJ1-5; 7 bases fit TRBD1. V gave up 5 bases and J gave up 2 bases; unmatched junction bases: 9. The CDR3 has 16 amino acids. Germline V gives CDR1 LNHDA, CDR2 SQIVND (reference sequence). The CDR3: CASSPRAGGGNQPQHF. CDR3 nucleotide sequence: TGTGCCAGTAGTCCTCGGGCAGGGGGTGGCAATCAGCCCCAGCATTTT.

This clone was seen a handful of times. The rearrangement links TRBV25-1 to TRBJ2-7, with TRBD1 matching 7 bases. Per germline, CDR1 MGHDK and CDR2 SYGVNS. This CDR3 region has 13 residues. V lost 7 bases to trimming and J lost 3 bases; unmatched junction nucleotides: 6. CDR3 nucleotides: TGTGCCAGCAAGTTCTCAGGGGGCTACGAGCAGTACTTC. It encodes CASKFSGGYEQYF.

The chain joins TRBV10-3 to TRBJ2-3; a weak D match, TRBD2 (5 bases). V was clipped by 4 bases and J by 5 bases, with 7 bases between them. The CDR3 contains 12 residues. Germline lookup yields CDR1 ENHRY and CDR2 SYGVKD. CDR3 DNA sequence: TGTGCCATCAGTGGGACTGGAGATACGCAGTATTTT. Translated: CAISGTGDTQYF.

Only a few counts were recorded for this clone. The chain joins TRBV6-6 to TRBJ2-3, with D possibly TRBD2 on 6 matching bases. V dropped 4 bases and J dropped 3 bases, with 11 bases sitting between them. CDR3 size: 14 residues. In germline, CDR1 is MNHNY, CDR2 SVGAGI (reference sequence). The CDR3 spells CASSSGTSTDTQYF. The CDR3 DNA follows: TGTGCCAGCAGTTCCGGGACTTCTACAGATACGCAGTATTTT.

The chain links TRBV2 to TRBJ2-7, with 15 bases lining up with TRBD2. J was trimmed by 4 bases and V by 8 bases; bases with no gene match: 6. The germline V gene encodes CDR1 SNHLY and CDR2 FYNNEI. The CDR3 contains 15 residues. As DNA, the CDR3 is TGTGCCAGCGGACTAGCGGGAGGGCCCTCGTACGAGCAGTACTTC. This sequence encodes CASGLAGGPSYEQYF.

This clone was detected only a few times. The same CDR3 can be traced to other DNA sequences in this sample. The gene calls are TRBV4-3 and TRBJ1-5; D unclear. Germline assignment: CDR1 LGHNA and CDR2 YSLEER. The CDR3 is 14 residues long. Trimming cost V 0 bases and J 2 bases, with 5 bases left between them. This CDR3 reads CASSQDLGNQPQHF. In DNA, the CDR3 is TGCGCCAGCAGCCAAGATCTTGGCAATCAGCCCCAGCATTTT.

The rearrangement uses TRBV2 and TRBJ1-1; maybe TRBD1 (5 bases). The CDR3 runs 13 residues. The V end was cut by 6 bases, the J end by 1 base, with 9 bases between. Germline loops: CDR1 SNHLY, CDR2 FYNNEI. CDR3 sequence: CASRGEGNTEAFF. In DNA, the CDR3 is TGTGCCAGCAGGGGGGAGGGGAACACTGAAGCTTTCTTT.

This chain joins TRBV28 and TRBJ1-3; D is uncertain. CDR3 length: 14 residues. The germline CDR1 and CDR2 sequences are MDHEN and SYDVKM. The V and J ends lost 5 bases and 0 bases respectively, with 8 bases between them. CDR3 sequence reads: CASSRHDSGNTIYF. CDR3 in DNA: TGTGCCAGCAGTCGACATGACTCTGGAAACACCATATATTTT.

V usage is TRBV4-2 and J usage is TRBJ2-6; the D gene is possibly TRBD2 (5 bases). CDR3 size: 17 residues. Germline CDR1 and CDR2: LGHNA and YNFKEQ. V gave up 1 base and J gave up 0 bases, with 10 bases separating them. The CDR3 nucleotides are TGTGCCAGCAGCCAAGTTTCTGGGAGCTCTGGGGCCAACGTCCTGACTTTC. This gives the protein CASSQVSGSSGANVLTF.

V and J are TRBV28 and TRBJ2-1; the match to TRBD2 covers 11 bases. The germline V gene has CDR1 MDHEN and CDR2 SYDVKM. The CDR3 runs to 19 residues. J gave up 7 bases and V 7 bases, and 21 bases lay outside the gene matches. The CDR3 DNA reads TGTGCCAGCAACCCCTACGGACGAGTTTCTAGCGGGAGGAGGAATGAGCAGTTCTTC. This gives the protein CASNPYGRVSSGRRNEQFF.

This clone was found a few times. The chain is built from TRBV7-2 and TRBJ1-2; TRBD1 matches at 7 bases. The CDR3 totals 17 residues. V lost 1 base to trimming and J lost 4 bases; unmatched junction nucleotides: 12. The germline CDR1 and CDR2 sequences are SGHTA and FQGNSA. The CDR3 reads CASSLVPQGPLGYGYTF. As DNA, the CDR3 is TGTGCCAGCAGCTTAGTCCCACAGGGGCCCTTAGGCTATGGCTACACCTTC.